This is a list of T cell receptor beta chains from one sample in a study of response to subunit inactivated influenza vaccine. TCRdb re-called the RT-PCR reads with MiXCR, one entry per CDR3 protein. This sample has approximately 170,000 distinct CDR3 sequences, with 10% to 15% found just once. This sample was shared with a second study, whose subject was T cells expressing NK-cell markers.

The material sequenced was CD8+ T cells sorted from PBMCs, taken 11 to 12 days after vaccination. The receptors here all came from a man aged 45-60 years who received an inactivated influenza vaccine. CDR3s include the opening cysteine and the closing phenylalanine or tryptophan. D genes are given only for firm matches. Only part of the rows carry a size: once, few, many, or a class if the clone is expanded.

TRBV4-3	TRBD1	many	TRBJ2-7	TGCGCCAGCAGCCTAACGACAGGGGGCTACGAGCAGTACTTC	CASSLTTGGYEQYF
TRBV9	TRBD1	NA	TRBJ1-2	TGTGCCAGCAGCGTAGTTTCCCCTCCGGCGGGACAGCAATCGACTAACTATGGCTACACCTTC	CASSVVSPPAGQQSTNYGYTF
TRBV27	TRBD2	few	TRBJ2-1	TGTGCCAGCAGTTTAGGGGGACTAGGAGGCAATGAGCAGTTCTTC	CASSLGGLGGNEQFF
TRBV12-3/TRBV12-4	NA	NA	TRBJ2-5	TGTGCCAGCGGAGAGACAGGAGGCCAAGAGACCCAGTACTTC	CASGETGGQETQYF
TRBV28	TRBD1	many	TRBJ2-7	TGTGCCAGCAGTTTATACGGGACAGCCTACGAGCAGTACTTC	CASSLYGTAYEQYF
TRBV15	TRBD1	few	TRBJ1-4	TGTGCCACCAGCAGAGATCAGGACAGGCCCGACACCACCGCAACTAATGAAAAACTGTTTTTT	CATSRDQDRPDTTATNEKLFF
TRBV11-2	NA	few	TRBJ1-1	TGTGCCAGCAGCTTTTCCCAGGGAGGGGACACTGAAGCTTTCTTT	CASSFSQGGDTEAFF
TRBV6-1	TRBD2	many	TRBJ2-7	TGTGCCAGTGGGAGGACTAGCGGGAGTATCTACGAGCAGTACTTC	CASGRTSGSIYEQYF
TRBV4-1	TRBD2	few	TRBJ2-2	TGCGCCAGCAGCCGACTAGCGGGCGTAAACACCGGGGAGCTGTTTTTT	CASSRLAGVNTGELFF
TRBV11-2	TRBD1	NA	TRBJ2-7	TGTACCAGCAGCTTAGGACAGGGGGTCGCCTACGAGCAGTACTTC	CTSSLGQGVAYEQYF
TRBV29-1	TRBD1	few	TRBJ2-7	TGCAGCGTTGAAGGGACAGGAGACTACGAGCAGTACTTC	CSVEGTGDYEQYF
TRBV2	TRBD2	few	TRBJ2-5	TGTGCCAGCACCAGACTAGCGGGAGACGGAGAGACCCAGTACTTC	CASTRLAGDGETQYF
TRBV20-1	NA	few	TRBJ2-5	TGCAGTGCTAGAGTACCGGTTCGAGGGTGGTGGGAGACCCAGTACTTC	CSARVPVRGWWETQYF
TRBV4-1	TRBD1	few	TRBJ1-5	TGCGCCAGCAGCCAGTCAGGGGGCACCCAGCCCCAGCATTTT	CASSQSGGTQPQHF
TRBV12-3/TRBV12-4	NA	many	TRBJ2-1	TGTGCCAGCAGAACGACAGTATATGAGCAGTTCTTC	CASRTTVYEQFF
TRBV4-3	NA	few	TRBJ2-3	TGCGCCAGCAGCCAGATATTTAGGGATACGCAGTATTTT	CASSQIFRDTQYF
TRBV6-1	NA	few	TRBJ2-7	TGTGCCAGCAGCCACGGGGTCGGCTCCACCTACGAGCAGTACTTC	CASSHGVGSTYEQYF
TRBV11-2	NA	many	TRBJ2-5	TGTGCCAGCAGCCCACAGGGGAGGGAAGAGACCCAGTACTTC	CASSPQGREETQYF
TRBV6-2/TRBV6-3	TRBD2	few	TRBJ2-5	TGTGCCAGCAGTTACCCGGCTGCGGGGGGGCAAGAGACCCAGTACTTC	CASSYPAAGGQETQYF
TRBV19	NA	NA	TRBJ2-7	TGTGCCAGTAGCACACATGAGGTCAACGAGCAGTACTTC	CASSTHEVNEQYF
TRBV11-2	TRBD2	few	TRBJ2-5	TGTGCCAGCAGCTTAAGAGACGGGGGGGGTGGATACCAAGAGACCCAGTACTTC	CASSLRDGGGGYQETQYF
TRBV7-2	NA	few	TRBJ2-7	TGTGCCAGCAGCTTAGCCATAAGCTACGAGCAGTACTTC	CASSLAISYEQYF
TRBV6-1	NA	few	TRBJ2-1	TGTGCCAGCAGTGAAGCCGCCCGCGATGAGCAGTTCTTC	CASSEAARDEQFF
TRBV11-2	NA	few	TRBJ2-7	TGTGCCAGCAGCTTAGATAGCGGCAGGATGGGGAGCTCCTACGAGCAGTACTTC	CASSLDSGRMGSSYEQYF
TRBV7-9	TRBD1	few	TRBJ2-5	TGTGCCAGCAGCTTAGTTCAGGGGGATTGGGAGACCCAGTACTTC	CASSLVQGDWETQYF
TRBV10-3	TRBD1	many	TRBJ2-7	TGTGCCATCAGTGAGACTTGGACAGGGGGCTCCTACGAGCAGTACTTC	CAISETWTGGSYEQYF
TRBV12-3/TRBV12-4	TRBD1	few	TRBJ2-7	TGTGCCAGCAGTTTACCGGGACAGGGGGACGAGCAGTACTTC	CASSLPGQGDEQYF
TRBV7-8	NA	many	TRBJ2-2	TGTGCCAGCAGCCCAGGGCTTTCGAACACCGGGGAGCTGTTTTTT	CASSPGLSNTGELFF
TRBV5-1	NA	NA	TRBJ2-2	TGCGCCAGCAGCTCGACAGGCCGGCGGGCCGGGGAGCTGTTTTTT	CASSSTGRRAGELFF
TRBV4-1	TRBD1	NA	TRBJ1-1	TGCGCCAGCAGCCAACTTGGACAGGCCTCGAACACTGAAGCTTTCTTT	CASSQLGQASNTEAFF
TRBV7-2	NA	many	TRBJ2-2	TGTGCCAGCACCTCCTACCCGCAAGGGGAACTCGAGCTGTTTTTT	CASTSYPQGELELFF
TRBV30	NA	few	TRBJ2-2	TGTGCCTGGAGTAGAGACGTGGGGCGGACAGCGGGGGAGCTGTTTTTT	CAWSRDVGRTAGELFF
TRBV5-8	TRBD2	many	TRBJ2-3	TGTGCCAGCAGCCCGGGACTAGCGGATGAGACAGATACGCAGTATTTT	CASSPGLADETDTQYF
TRBV5-1	TRBD2	NA	TRBJ2-1	TGCGCCAGCAGTCCAACTAGCGGGATAGGGGATGAGCAGTTCTTC	CASSPTSGIGDEQFF
TRBV28	NA	NA	TRBJ1-5	TGTGCCAGCAGTTTATTGACAGTTTCTAGCAATCAGCCCCAGCATTTT	CASSLLTVSSNQPQHF
TRBV7-9	NA	many	TRBJ2-5	TGTGCCAGCAGCTCTTACTCAAAAGAGACCCAGTACTTC	CASSSYSKETQYF
TRBV4-3	NA	NA	TRBJ2-5	TGCGCCAGCAGCTCCGGCCTTTTCGAGGGGACCCAGTACTTC	CASSSGLFEGTQYF
TRBV12-3/TRBV12-4	NA	many	TRBJ1-1	TGTGCCAGCAGTTTAGACAGTTTGAACACTGAAGCTTTCTTT	CASSLDSLNTEAFF
TRBV6-5	NA	many	TRBJ2-5	TGTGCCAGCGGGCAAGAGACCCAGTACTTC	CASGQETQYF
TRBV28	TRBD2	few	TRBJ2-1	TGTGCCAGCAGTCAGACTAGCGGGAGAGCCTACAATGAGCAGTTCTTC	CASSQTSGRAYNEQFF
TRBV21-1	NA	once	TRBJ1-2	TGTGCCAGCAGCAATTACACCACTTCCTATGGCTACACCTTC	CASSNYTTSYGYTF
TRBV6-2/TRBV6-3	NA	NA	TRBJ2-3	TGTGCCAGCAGTTACTCTCCTTCGGGGGGCCGAGATACGCAGTATTTT	CASSYSPSGGRDTQYF
TRBV6-1	NA	few	TRBJ1-2	TGTGCCAGCAGTGAAACCTGGGGTGGCTACACCTTC	CASSETWGGYTF
TRBV7-9	TRBD1	few	TRBJ2-1	TGTGCCAGCAGCTGGGGGACAGGATACAATGAGCAGTTCTTC	CASSWGTGYNEQFF
TRBV6-2/TRBV6-3	TRBD2	few	TRBJ2-1	TGTGCCAGCAGTTACTGGACTAGCGGGGCCCCCGAGCAGTTCTTC	CASSYWTSGAPEQFF
TRBV7-8	TRBD1	NA	TRBJ2-6	TGTGCCAGCAGCTTAGCGCGACAGGGCGCGAGCTCTGGGGCCAACGTCCTGACTTTC	CASSLARQGASSGANVLTF
TRBV7-9	NA	NA	TRBJ2-2	TGTGCCAGCAGCGGCCGGGACCACCCCCCCGGGGAGCTGTTTTTT	CASSGRDHPPGELFF
TRBV28	TRBD2	NA	TRBJ2-5	TGTGCCAGCAGTTTATCGCTAGCGGGAACCGAAGAGACCCAGTACTTC	CASSLSLAGTEETQYF
TRBV5-1	TRBD2	NA	TRBJ2-7	TGCGCCAGCAGCCTTACTAGCGCAAACTCCTACGAGCAGTACTTC	CASSLTSANSYEQYF
TRBV11-2	NA	NA	TRBJ2-5	TGTGCCAGCAGCTTAGAGGCTAGTATCAGGGGCCCGGAAGGGGACCAGTACTTC	CASSLEASIRGPEGDQYF
TRBV14	TRBD2	NA	TRBJ2-7	TGTGCCAGCAGCCAACGGGACGGGGGGAGCTCCTACGAGCAGTACTTC	CASSQRDGGSSYEQYF
TRBV20-1	NA	few	TRBJ1-6	TGCAGTGCTAGAATCTATCAGGGCGTCGATAATTCACCCCTCCACTTT	CSARIYQGVDNSPLHF
TRBV10-3	NA	few	TRBJ2-7	TGTGCCATCAGTGAGTCTTGGAATTTCGAGCAGTACTTC	CAISESWNFEQYF
TRBV28	TRBD2	few	TRBJ2-5	TGTGCCAGCAGACCGGCGGGAGGGCCAGGAGAGACCCAGTACTTC	CASRPAGGPGETQYF
TRBV2	TRBD2	NA	TRBJ2-1	TGTGCCAGCAGTGAACTGGGGACTAGCGGGAGGAATGAGCAGTTCTTC	CASSELGTSGRNEQFF